A single sample is the source of the 27 T cell receptor beta chains below, sequenced in a study of beta chain features in type 1 diabetes. These receptors have no identified antigens. Notes on the study in general: Significant though moderate, a shortening of TCRB CDR3s appeared in all four CD4+ subsets of Type 1 diabetes patients.

Of the isolated RNA, all was reverse transcribed, and so the sequenced material was expressed TCRB transcripts. Some clones are missing from TCRdb's copy, which holds only in-frame ones; the method was immunoSEQ multiplex PCR. The table includes about 270,000 clones, roughly an eighth detected once. The source material was naive CD4+ T cells from blood. Receptors originate from a young man with type 1 diabetes.

The chain has TRBV7-9 and TRBJ1-1; 7 bases line up with TRBD1. Germline trimming cut 5 bases from V and 4 bases from J; bases unmatched to any gene: 4. The germline CDR1 and CDR2 sequences are SEHNR and FQNEAQ (reference sequence). The CDR3 consists of 13 residues. Here the CDR3 DNA reads TGTGCCAGCAGCCGGGACAGTTCCACTGAAGCTTTCTTT. Its translation is CASSRDSSTEAFF.

This clone was counted between two and nine times. The rearrangement links TRBV7-9 to TRBJ1-1; D is ambiguous. The CDR3 consists of 13 residues. From germline, CDR1 is SEHNR and CDR2 FQNEAQ (reference sequence). V was pared by 3 bases and J by 1 base, with 6 bases between. CDR3 amino acids: CASSFRGNTEAFF. For the CDR3, the DNA is TGTGCCAGCAGCTTTCGCGGGAACACTGAAGCTTTCTTT.

V usage is TRBV19 and J usage is TRBJ1-5; TRBD1 is a possible D gene (5 bases). Germline lookup yields CDR1 LNHDA and CDR2 SQIVND (reference sequence). CDR3 length equals 13 residues. Trimming left V 6 bases short and J 2 bases short, with 8 bases between. CDR3 in DNA: TGTGCCAGTAGGCAACAGGGCAATCAGCCCCAGCATTTT. It is translated as CASRQQGNQPQHF.

This clone turned up a few times. The chain links TRBV9 to TRBJ2-5, with D possibly TRBD1 on 6 matching bases. V was trimmed by 6 bases and J by 3 bases, leaving 21 bases between them. This CDR3 is 16 amino acids long. Germline V gene sequence: CDR1 SGDLS, CDR2 YYNGEE. CDR3 region: CASTTGAGRSEETQYF. In DNA form, the CDR3 reads TGTGCCAGCACGACAGGTGCCGGTCGTTCCGAAGAGACCCAGTACTTC.

This clone came up once. The chain is built from TRBV7-2 and TRBJ2-7; 12 bases match TRBD2. V lost 5 bases and J lost 6; bases outside the gene matches: 8. Germline values: CDR1 SGHTA, CDR2 FQGNSA. The length of the CDR3 is 15 residues. CDR3 coding DNA: TGTGCCAGCAGCCCCCGGACTAGCGGGGAACTCGAGCAGTACTTC. This gives the protein CASSPRTSGELEQYF.

J is TRBJ1-1 and V is TRBV18; TRBD1 might be the D (6 bases). Trimming removed 5 bases at V and 1 base at J, with 11 bases between. Germline V CDR1 and CDR2: KGHSH, LQKENI. The CDR3 is made up of 14 amino acids. The CDR3 sequence: CASSSDSQNTEAFF. The DNA of the CDR3 is TGTGCCAGCTCATCGGACAGCCAGAACACTGAAGCTTTCTTT.

This clone was seen a handful of times. This chain uses TRBV18 with TRBJ2-7; D gene uncertain. V lost 0 bases and J 6 bases, leaving 9 bases between the germline ends. Germline V gene data show CDR1 as KGHSH and CDR2 as LQKENI. The CDR3 covers 13 residues. The CDR3 nucleotides are TGTGCCAGCTCACCACCGGTCCTCAGCGAGCAGTACTTC. Translated: CASSPPVLSEQYF.

This clone appeared a few times. This sequence joins TRBV5-1 and TRBJ2-5, with TRBD2 matching 13 bases. This CDR3 is built from 17 residues. Looked up from germline, CDR1 is SGHRS and CDR2 is YFSETQ. V lost 4 bases and J lost 0; bases outside the gene matches: 6. CDR3 coding DNA: TGCGCCAGCAGCATTGGAGGACTAGCGGGAGACCAAGAGACCCAGTACTTC. Its translation: CASSIGGLAGDQETQYF. The full variable domain, with the rest looked up from reference TRBV5-1 and TRBJ2-5, is KAGVTQTPRYLIKTRGQQVTLSCSPISGHRSVSWYQQTPGQGLQFLFEYFSETQRNKGNFPGRFSGRQFSNSRSEMNVSTLELGDSALYLCASSIGGLAGDQETQYFGPGTRLLVL.

In its sample, this clone was seen a few times. The chain joins TRBV5-1 to TRBJ1-2; maybe TRBD1 (5 bases). The V end was cut by 1 base, the J end by 0 bases, with 10 bases between. The CDR3 is made up of 15 amino acids. Germline CDR1 and CDR2: SGHRS and YFSETQ. The CDR3 nucleotides read TGCGCCAGCAGCTTGTCCAGGGCGGCTAACTATGGCTACACCTTC. Translation gives CASSLSRAANYGYTF.

This clone came up a few times. The V and J genes are TRBV5-1 and TRBJ1-1, with no clear D. With 1 base removed from V and 0 bases from J, the gap between germline ends came to 7 bases. CDR1 is SGHRS, CDR2 YFSETQ, per germline. This CDR3 has 14 amino acids. The CDR3 spells CASSLHSLNTEAFF. CDR3 in DNA: TGCGCCAGCAGCTTGCACAGTCTGAACACTGAAGCTTTCTTT. Together with reference TRBV5-1 and TRBJ1-1, the CDR3 gives the full variable domain: KAGVTQTPRYLIKTRGQQVTLSCSPISGHRSVSWYQQTPGQGLQFLFEYFSETQRNKGNFPGRFSGRQFSNSRSEMNVSTLELGDSALYLCASSLHSLNTEAFFGQGTRLTVV.

The V and J genes are TRBV7-2 and TRBJ2-1, with 8 bases that match TRBD1. Germline V gene lookup returns CDR1 SGHTA and CDR2 FQGNSA. This CDR3 spans 13 amino acids. The J segment lost 4 bases and the V segment lost 5 bases, leaving 1 base of the junction unmatched. CDR3 DNA: TGTGCCAGCAGCCGGACAGGGTACAATGAGCAGTTCTTC. Translating gives CASSRTGYNEQFF.

This clone has more than one count but fewer than ten. The chain combines TRBV30 with TRBJ1-4, with 8 bases fitting TRBD1. The CDR3 contains 15 residues. V was pared by 0 bases and J by 10 bases, with 10 bases of the junction left unmatched. The germline V gene encodes CDR1 GTSNPN and CDR2 SVGIG (reference sequence). The CDR3 region has the DNA TGTGCCTGGAGTGTACCCAGGACAGGGTTGGGAAAACTGTTTTTT. It codes for CAWSVPRTGLGKLFF.

The CDR3 loop reads CASSFGGYQETQYF. The CDR3 DNA follows: TGCGCCAGCAGCTTCGGGGGGTACCAAGAGACCCAGTACTTC. The chain carries TRBV5-1 and TRBJ2-5, with 7 bases identical to TRBD2. Trimming cost V 2 bases and J 0 bases; bases outside gene matches: 1. The CDR3 spans 14 residues. Germline CDR1 SGHRS, CDR2 YFSETQ.

This clone was seen only a few times. The chain couples TRBV5-1 to TRBJ1-2; 8 nucleotides line up with TRBD1. Germline V lookup: CDR1 SGHRS, CDR2 YFSETQ. The CDR3 sequence is 14 residues long. The junction had 8 bases not matched to a gene; V was cut back by 5 bases and J by 5 bases. CDR3 nucleotides: TGCGCCAGCAGATTCGGACAGGGAAATTATGGCTACACCTTC. Encoded protein: CASRFGQGNYGYTF. Full variable domain (rest looked up from reference TRBV5-1 and TRBJ1-2): KAGVTQTPRYLIKTRGQQVTLSCSPISGHRSVSWYQQTPGQGLQFLFEYFSETQRNKGNFPGRFSGRQFSNSRSEMNVSTLELGDSALYLCASRFGQGNYGYTFGSGTRLTVV.

The CDR3 region has the DNA TGTGCCAGCAGTCCTTCGACAGTTTTAATCACTGAAGCTTTCTTT. The encoded protein is CASSPSTVLITEAFF. The chain recombines TRBV27 with TRBJ1-1; TRBD1 might be the D (5 bases). Germline V gives CDR1 MNHEY, CDR2 SMNVEV (reference sequence). V was shortened by 5 bases and J by 4 bases, with 17 bases between the two germline ends. This CDR3 is 15 amino acids long.

J is TRBJ2-7 and V is TRBV6-5; 8 nucleotides agree with TRBD2. Germline V CDR1 and CDR2: MNHEY, SVGAGI. Trimming cost V 6 bases and J 6 bases; bases outside gene matches: 13. CDR3 length: 15 amino acids. CDR3 nucleotide sequence: TGTGCCAGCAGAAAACCGGGACTAGGTCGGCTCGAGCAGTACTTC. Protein: CASRKPGLGRLEQYF.

In this sample, this clone turned up a few times. The J gene is TRBJ1-2, the V gene TRBV23-1; D gene ambiguous. TRBV23-1 is classed as an ORF, of uncertain function. Trimming left V 7 bases short and J 0 bases short, with 18 bases between. The CDR3 has 16 residues. CDR3 amino acids: CASMRHPNPPNYGYTF. The DNA of the CDR3 is TGCGCCAGCATGAGACATCCGAACCCCCCTAACTATGGCTACACCTTC.

Only a few counts were recorded for this clone. This chain connects TRBV18 to TRBJ1-4; 7 positions match TRBD1. J gave up 7 bases and V 8 bases, and 7 bases lay outside the gene matches. Germline V gives CDR1 KGHSH, CDR2 LQKENI. The CDR3 runs to 13 residues. The CDR3 DNA is TGTGCCAGCCAGGGACAGCTGAGTGAAAAACTGTTTTTT. Translated, it gives CASQGQLSEKLFF.

In nucleotides, the CDR3 is TGTGCCAGCAGCTTAGGGACTAGTAATGTAAACTCCAACTACAATGAGCAGTTCTTC. Its translation: CASSLGTSNVNSNYNEQFF. The chain has TRBV7-9 and TRBJ2-1, with 7 positions matching TRBD2. The CDR3 contains 19 residues. V dropped 1 base and J dropped 3; count of bases not matched to a gene: 15. Germline CDR1 SEHNR, CDR2 FQNEAQ (reference sequence).

This clone was counted between two and nine times. The chain has TRBV6-5 and TRBJ1-2; D remains ambiguous. Trimming removed 0 bases from V and 3 bases from J, with 8 bases in between. CDR1 is MNHEY and CDR2 is SVGAGI in the germline V gene. CDR3 length equals 14 residues. CDR3 in amino acids: CASSYSFDYYGYTF. The CDR3 nucleotides read TGTGCCAGCAGTTACTCCTTCGACTACTATGGCTACACCTTC.

The V and J genes are TRBV9 and TRBJ2-1, with 11 bases matching TRBD2. The CDR3 totals 17 residues. V gave up 2 bases and J gave up 4 bases; unmatched junction bases: 8. Germline V CDR1 and CDR2: SGDLS, YYNGEE. The CDR3 here is CASSVSPLAGGYNEQFF. The CDR3 DNA follows: TGTGCCAGCAGCGTCAGCCCTCTAGCGGGAGGTTACAATGAGCAGTTCTTC.

The chain combines TRBV2 with TRBJ2-7; tentatively, D is TRBD1 (6 bases). Looked up from germline, CDR1 is SNHLY and CDR2 is FYNNEI. V was shortened by 6 bases and J by 6 bases, with 15 bases between the two germline ends. The CDR3 is made up of 13 amino acids. The CDR3 region is CASSETTGSEQYF. The CDR3 DNA reads as TGTGCCAGCAGCGAAACGACAGGTTCCGAGCAGTACTTC.

This clone was observed a few times. This chain joins TRBV7-2 and TRBJ2-1, with 10 bases that match TRBD1. Germline CDR1 is SGHTA and CDR2 is FQGNSA. V shed 5 bases and J 7 bases; nucleotides not matched to a gene: 8. CDR3 length: 15 residues. CDR3 sequence (DNA): TGTGCCAGCAGCCAATCGGGACAGGGGTCGAATGAGCAGTTCTTC. It yields the protein CASSQSGQGSNEQFF. The whole variable domain, filled in from reference TRBV7-2 and TRBJ2-1, reads GAGVSQSPSNKVTEKGKDVELRCDPISGHTALYWYRQSLGQGLEFLIYFQGNSAPDKSGLPSDRFSAERTGGSVSTLTIQRTQQEDSAVYLCASSQSGQGSNEQFFGPGTRLTVL.

This clone appeared a few times. The CDR3 DNA sequence: TGTGCCTGGAGTCCCTCGACAGCCCTGAACACTGAAGCTTTCTTT. Encoded protein: CAWSPSTALNTEAFF. The V gene is TRBV30, the J gene TRBJ1-1; weak D call: TRBD1 (5 bases). Germline V gene lookup returns CDR1 GTSNPN and CDR2 SVGIG (reference sequence). The CDR3 is 15 residues long. V dropped 2 bases and J dropped 0 bases, with 13 bases sitting between them. The full variable domain, rest sourced from reference TRBV30 and TRBJ1-1, is SQTIHQWPATLVQPVGSPLSLECTVEGTSNPNLYWYRQAAGRGLQLLFYSVGIGQISSEVPQNLSASRPQDRQFILSSKKLLLSDSGFYLCAWSPSTALNTEAFFGQGTRLTVV.

The chain is built from TRBV7-8 and TRBJ2-7; D is unresolved. The CDR3 runs 15 residues. Trimming took 1 base from V and 9 from J, leaving 19 bases between them. Germline CDR1 and CDR2: SGHVS and FQNEAQ. The CDR3 DNA follows: TGTGCCAGCAGCTTAGGAGGTAGTTTATATCGCGGGCAGTACTTC. Protein product: CASSLGGSLYRGQYF.

This clone was recorded a few times. This rearrangement joins TRBV27 to TRBJ1-2, with a weak D call TRBD1 (6 bases). The V gene's germline CDR1 is MNHEY and CDR2 SMNVEV (reference sequence). This CDR3 spans 13 amino acids. Trimming stripped 4 bases from V and 5 bases from J, with 11 bases between. The CDR3 here is CASSSPTGYGYTF. The DNA of the CDR3 is TGTGCCAGCAGTTCCCCGACAGGTTATGGCTACACCTTC.

The chain employs TRBV30 and TRBJ2-7; D perhaps matches TRBD2 (6 bases). Trimming shortened V by 3 bases and J by 0 bases, and 18 bases separated the two germline ends. CDR3 length equals 16 residues. Germline V CDR1 and CDR2: GTSNPN, SVGIG (reference sequence). The CDR3 loop is CAWRRYPGLNSYEQYF. CDR3 bases: TGTGCCTGGAGACGATATCCGGGACTCAACTCCTACGAGCAGTACTTC.